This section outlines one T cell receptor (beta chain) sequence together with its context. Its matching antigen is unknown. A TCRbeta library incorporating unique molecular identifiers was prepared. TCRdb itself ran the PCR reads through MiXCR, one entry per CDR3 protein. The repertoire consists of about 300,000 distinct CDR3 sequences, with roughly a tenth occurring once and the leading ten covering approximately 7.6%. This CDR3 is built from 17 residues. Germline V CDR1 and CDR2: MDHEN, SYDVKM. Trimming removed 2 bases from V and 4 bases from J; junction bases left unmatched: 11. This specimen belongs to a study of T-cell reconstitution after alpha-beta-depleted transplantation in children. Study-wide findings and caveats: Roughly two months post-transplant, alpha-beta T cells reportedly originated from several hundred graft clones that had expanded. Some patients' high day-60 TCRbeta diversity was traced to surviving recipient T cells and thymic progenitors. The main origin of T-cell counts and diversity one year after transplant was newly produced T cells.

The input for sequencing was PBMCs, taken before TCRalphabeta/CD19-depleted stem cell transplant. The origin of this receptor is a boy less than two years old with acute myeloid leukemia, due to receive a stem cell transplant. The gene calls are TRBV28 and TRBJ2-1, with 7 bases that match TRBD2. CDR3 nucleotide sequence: TGTGCCAGCAGTTTAAGGTCTGGGGGGGGTCTTTACAATGAGCAGTTCTTC. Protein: CASSLRSGGGLYNEQFF.